These T cell receptor beta chains were read from a single sample in a study of blood T cells in healthy people across ages. TCRdb recomputed calls from the 5' RACE reads with MiXCR, one row per CDR3 protein. The sample contains more than 650,000 distinct CDR3 sequences, 22% of which appear only once. The source material was blood. Every receptor here comes from a man between 70 and 80 years old in good health. The CDR3 runs from the conserved cysteine through the conserved F or W. The order of the fields is V gene, D gene, clone size, J gene, CDR3 DNA, CDR3 protein. The D gene is left open where the match is weak. Only part of the rows carry a size: once, few, many, or a class if the clone is expanded.

V: TRBV28
D: -
size: few
J: TRBJ1-2
DNA: TGTGCCAGCAGTTTTATACCCCGGGGACGGACTAACTATGGCTACACCTTC
CDR3: CASSFIPRGRTNYGYTF

V: TRBV6-6
D: -
size: -
J: TRBJ1-2
DNA: TGTGCCAGCAGTTACTCGACGAGGAGGGAAGGCTACACCTTC
CDR3: CASSYSTRREGYTF

V: TRBV7-2
D: TRBD1
size: few
J: TRBJ2-2
DNA: TGTGCCAGCAGCTTAGTTCCGGCAGGGGGCATCGGCACCGGGGAGCTGTTTTTT
CDR3: CASSLVPAGGIGTGELFF

V: TRBV5-4
D: -
size: -
J: TRBJ2-5
DNA: TGTGCCACCATGCCAGCCCACGAAGAGGCCCAGTACTTC
CDR3: CATMPAHEEAQYF

V: TRBV20-1
D: -
size: many
J: TRBJ2-6
DNA: TGCAGTGCTAGTTGGGGTCCCAACGTCCTGACTTTC
CDR3: CSASWGPNVLTF

V: TRBV6-5
D: TRBD1
size: few
J: TRBJ2-5
DNA: TGTGCCAGCAGTTACGCCGGGACAGGGGCCGGAGAGACCCAGTACTTC
CDR3: CASSYAGTGAGETQYF

V: TRBV2
D: -
size: few
J: TRBJ1-4
DNA: TGTGCCAGCAGTGAAAAATCTTCCCCGAAGGGGGAAAAACTGTTTTTT
CDR3: CASSEKSSPKGEKLFF

V: TRBV27
D: TRBD1
size: -
J: TRBJ2-5
DNA: TGTGCCAGCAGCCGCACAGGGGCGGGAGAGACCCAGTACTTC
CDR3: CASSRTGAGETQYF

V: TRBV25-1
D: -
size: few
J: TRBJ2-2
DNA: TGTGCCAGCACGAAGAACACCGGGGAGCTGTTTTTT
CDR3: CASTKNTGELFF

V: TRBV7-6
D: TRBD1
size: -
J: TRBJ1-3
DNA: TGTGCCAGCAGCAGATTCCTACAGGGGGCGTCTGGAAACACCATATATTTT
CDR3: CASSRFLQGASGNTIYF

V: TRBV20-1
D: -
size: -
J: TRBJ1-2
DNA: TGCAGTCGCCTGGCGGGAGCTGGGAGCTTTGGCTACACCTTC
CDR3: CSRLAGAGSFGYTF

V: TRBV24-1
D: -
size: -
J: TRBJ2-1
DNA: TGTGCCACCAGTGATTTGACAGACCCGAACAATGAGCAGTTCTTC
CDR3: CATSDLTDPNNEQFF

V: TRBV10-3
D: -
size: -
J: TRBJ1-2
DNA: TGTGCCAGTTCGTTGGAAGGGGAAGGTGGCTACACCTTC
CDR3: CASSLEGEGGYTF

V: TRBV29-1
D: -
size: -
J: TRBJ1-5
DNA: TGCAGCGTTGGCGGGGGCGCAGGATTCAATCAGCCCCAGCATTTT
CDR3: CSVGGGAGFNQPQHF

V: TRBV7-2
D: -
size: few
J: TRBJ2-5
DNA: TGTGCCAGCAGCCTCAGCCGCGACGGCTATGAGACCCAGTACTTC
CDR3: CASSLSRDGYETQYF

V: TRBV7-2
D: TRBD1
size: few
J: TRBJ2-5
DNA: TGTGCCAGCAGCTTAGATGACAGGGTATACCAAGAGACCCAGTACTTC
CDR3: CASSLDDRVYQETQYF